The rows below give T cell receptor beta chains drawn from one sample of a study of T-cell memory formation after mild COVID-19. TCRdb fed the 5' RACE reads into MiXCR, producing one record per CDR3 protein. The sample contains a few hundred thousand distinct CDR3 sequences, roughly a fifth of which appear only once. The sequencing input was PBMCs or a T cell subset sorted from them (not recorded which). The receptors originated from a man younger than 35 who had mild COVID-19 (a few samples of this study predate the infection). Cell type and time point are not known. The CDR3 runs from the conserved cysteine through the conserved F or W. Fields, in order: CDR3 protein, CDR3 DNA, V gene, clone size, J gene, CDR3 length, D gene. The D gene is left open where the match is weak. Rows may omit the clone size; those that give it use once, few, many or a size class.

CDR3: CASSDDTGTGGLDTQYF
DNA: TGTGCCAGCAGTGACGACACCGGGACAGGGGGCTTAGATACGCAGTATTTT
V: TRBV25-1
size: NA
J: TRBJ2-3
length: 17
D: TRBD1

CDR3: CASSLAIAGYEKLFF
DNA: TGTGCCAGCAGCTTAGCAATTGCAGGATATGAAAAACTGTTTTTT
V: TRBV7-9
size: many
J: TRBJ1-4
length: 15
D: NA

CDR3: CATSEPPGRVKDTQYF
DNA: TGTGCCACCAGTGAGCCTCCAGGGAGGGTTAAAGATACGCAGTATTTT
V: TRBV24-1
size: NA
J: TRBJ2-3
length: 16
D: TRBD2

CDR3: CASRKETPYGYTF
DNA: TGTGCCAGCAGAAAGGAGACACCCTATGGCTACACCTTC
V: TRBV11-2
size: NA
J: TRBJ1-2
length: 13
D: NA

CDR3: CASETGQGAEMPMNTEAFF
DNA: TGCGCCAGCGAAACGGGACAGGGGGCGGAGATGCCCATGAACACTGAAGCTTTCTTT
V: TRBV5-1
size: few
J: TRBJ1-1
length: 19
D: TRBD1

CDR3: CASSPGPSVGDTEAFF
DNA: TGTGCCAGCAGCCCCGGCCCCTCGGTTGGTGACACTGAAGCTTTCTTT
V: TRBV12-3/TRBV12-4
size: NA
J: TRBJ1-1
length: 16
D: NA

CDR3: CASSLWGLADNEQFF
DNA: TGTGCCAGCAGCTTATGGGGCCTGGCCGACAATGAGCAGTTCTTC
V: TRBV7-8
size: few
J: TRBJ2-1
length: 15
D: NA

CDR3: CASSLGRHTQYF
DNA: TGTGCCAGCAGCTTAGGACGCCATACGCAGTATTTT
V: TRBV7-2
size: NA
J: TRBJ2-3
length: 12
D: NA

CDR3: CASGGLAGGAGNIQYF
DNA: TGTGCCAGCGGGGGACTAGCGGGGGGGGCCGGCAACATTCAGTACTTC
V: TRBV12-3/TRBV12-4
size: NA
J: TRBJ2-4
length: 16
D: TRBD2

CDR3: CASSLSRTGNTDTQYF
DNA: TGTGCCAGCAGTTTATCGAGGACAGGGAACACAGATACGCAGTATTTT
V: TRBV27
size: NA
J: TRBJ2-3
length: 16
D: TRBD1

CDR3: CASSQDRGPSPPQHF
DNA: TGTGCCAGCAGCCAAGACAGGGGACCCTCACCGCCCCAGCATTTT
V: TRBV4-2
size: NA
J: TRBJ1-5
length: 15
D: NA

CDR3: CASSQGTYEQYF
DNA: TGTGCCAGCAGCCAAGGGACCTACGAGCAGTACTTC
V: TRBV4-2
size: few
J: TRBJ2-7
length: 12
D: NA

CDR3: CASSLKGWGNTEAFF
DNA: TGTGCCAGCAGCTTAAAGGGATGGGGCAACACTGAAGCTTTCTTT
V: TRBV7-9
size: NA
J: TRBJ1-1
length: 15
D: NA

CDR3: CASSLFRRETEAFF
DNA: TGTGCCAGCAGCTTGTTTAGACGCGAGACTGAAGCTTTCTTT
V: TRBV7-2
size: few
J: TRBJ1-1
length: 14
D: NA

CDR3: CASSLVGTGHLSARNEQFF
DNA: TGCGCCAGCAGCTTGGTAGGGACAGGGCACCTGAGCGCACGCAATGAGCAGTTCTTC
V: TRBV5-1
size: few
J: TRBJ2-1
length: 19
D: TRBD1

CDR3: CASSPRGKGISPLHF
DNA: TGTGCCAGCAGCCCCCGGGGGAAGGGAATTTCACCCCTCCACTTT
V: TRBV3-1
size: NA
J: TRBJ1-6
length: 15
D: NA

CDR3: CSASRDRGSNQPQHF
DNA: TGCAGTGCTAGCCGAGACAGGGGTAGCAATCAGCCCCAGCATTTT
V: TRBV20-1
size: few
J: TRBJ1-5
length: 15
D: TRBD1

CDR3: CSASWVRGRQYF
DNA: TGCAGTGCTAGTTGGGTCAGGGGAAGGCAGTACTTC
V: TRBV20-1
size: few
J: TRBJ2-7
length: 12
D: NA

CDR3: CASSGGDQPQHF
DNA: TGTGCCAGCAGTGGCGGAGATCAGCCCCAGCATTTT
V: TRBV6-6
size: few
J: TRBJ1-5
length: 12
D: NA

CDR3: CASSLRTGGSGELFF
DNA: TGTGCCAGCAGCCTACGGACAGGGGGGTCCGGGGAGCTGTTTTTT
V: TRBV7-8
size: few
J: TRBJ2-2
length: 15
D: TRBD1

CDR3: CASSPTHGTNQPQHF
DNA: TGTGCCAGCAGCCCGACTCACGGAACCAATCAGCCCCAGCATTTT
V: TRBV7-2
size: many
J: TRBJ1-5
length: 15
D: NA

CDR3: CATSQGSNGPSYEQYF
DNA: TGCGCCACCTCACAGGGTAGCAATGGTCCATCCTACGAGCAGTACTTC
V: TRBV5-1
size: NA
J: TRBJ2-7
length: 16
D: NA

CDR3: CASSPRRASTDTQYF
DNA: TGTGCCAGTAGTCCGAGGAGGGCCAGCACAGATACGCAGTATTTT
V: TRBV19
size: few
J: TRBJ2-3
length: 15
D: NA

CDR3: CASSTSRVNTEAFF
DNA: TGTGCCAGCTCCACCTCCCGGGTGAACACTGAAGCTTTCTTT
V: TRBV18
size: few
J: TRBJ1-1
length: 14
D: NA

CDR3: CASSLGASDTQYF
DNA: TGTGCCAGCAGTTTAGGGGCGTCAGATACGCAGTATTTT
V: TRBV27
size: NA
J: TRBJ2-3
length: 13
D: NA

CDR3: CASSQDMTRNQPQHF
DNA: TGTGCCAGCAGCCAAGATATGACACGGAATCAGCCCCAGCATTTT
V: TRBV3-1
size: NA
J: TRBJ1-5
length: 15
D: NA

CDR3: CASRPSSGGTDTQYF
DNA: TGTGCCAGCAGGCCCTCGAGCGGGGGCACAGATACGCAGTATTTT
V: TRBV7-2
size: NA
J: TRBJ2-3
length: 15
D: TRBD2

CDR3: CASSLPTIYEQYF
DNA: TGTGCCAGCAGCTTACCGACCATATACGAGCAGTACTTC
V: TRBV7-2
size: NA
J: TRBJ2-7
length: 13
D: NA

CDR3: CSASDSGGVGETQYF
DNA: TGCAGTGCTAGTGATAGCGGGGGTGTAGGAGAGACCCAGTACTTC
V: TRBV20-1
size: NA
J: TRBJ2-5
length: 15
D: TRBD2

CDR3: CASQRTGGTGELFF
DNA: TGCGCCAGCCAAAGAACAGGGGGAACCGGGGAGCTGTTTTTT
V: TRBV5-1
size: NA
J: TRBJ2-2
length: 14
D: TRBD1